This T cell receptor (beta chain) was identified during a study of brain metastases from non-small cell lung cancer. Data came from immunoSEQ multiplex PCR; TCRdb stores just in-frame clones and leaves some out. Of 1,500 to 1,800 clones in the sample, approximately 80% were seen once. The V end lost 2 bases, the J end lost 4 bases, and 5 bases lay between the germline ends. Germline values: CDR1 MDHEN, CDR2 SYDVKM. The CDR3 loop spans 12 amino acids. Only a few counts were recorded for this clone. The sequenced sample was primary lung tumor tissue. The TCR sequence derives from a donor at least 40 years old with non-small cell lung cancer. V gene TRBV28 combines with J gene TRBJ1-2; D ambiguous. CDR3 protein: CASSLSVYGYTF. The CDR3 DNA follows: TGTGCCAGCAGTTTAAGCGTCTATGGCTACACCTTC.